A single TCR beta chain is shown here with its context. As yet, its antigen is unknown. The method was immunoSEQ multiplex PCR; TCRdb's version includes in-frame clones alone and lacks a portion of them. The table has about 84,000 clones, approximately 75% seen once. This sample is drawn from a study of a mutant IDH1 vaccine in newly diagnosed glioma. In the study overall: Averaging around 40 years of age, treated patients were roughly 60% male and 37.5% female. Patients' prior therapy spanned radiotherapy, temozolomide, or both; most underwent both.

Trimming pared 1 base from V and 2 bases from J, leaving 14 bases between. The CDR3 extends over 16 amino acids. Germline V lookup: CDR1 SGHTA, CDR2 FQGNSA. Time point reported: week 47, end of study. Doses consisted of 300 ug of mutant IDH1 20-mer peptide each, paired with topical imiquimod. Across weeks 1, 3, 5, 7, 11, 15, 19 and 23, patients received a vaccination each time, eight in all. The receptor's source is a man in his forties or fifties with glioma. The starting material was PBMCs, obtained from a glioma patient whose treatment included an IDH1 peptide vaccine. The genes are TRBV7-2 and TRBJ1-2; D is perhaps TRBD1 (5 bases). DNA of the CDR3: TGTGCCAGCAGCTTAGTAGCCAGGGTTGGGAACTATGGCTACACCTTC. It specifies CASSLVARVGNYGYTF.